Presented here are 22 T cell receptor beta chains from one specimen sequenced in a study of CD4 and CD8 cells across lung adenocarcinoma regions listed by TCRdb under 2018. The library was obtained by PCR. Data came from a HiSeq X Ten. The raw public reads went through TCRdb reprocessing: fastp at Q25, MiXCR clone calling, in-frame beta chains kept. Each record represents a unique CDR3 protein, reported with the most common genes and DNA among its rows. Counted in this sample were about 11,000 distinct CDR3 sequences; about 50% of them appeared once. 25% to 35% of the sample lies in the top ten. Sequences were obtained from CD8+ T cells from the center of a lung tumor. What this sample's cell subset or site label stands for: tumor center region. The receptors shown here come from a female donor with lung adenocarcinoma. The CD4 and CD8 labels of this study may be unreliable.

This clonotype is termed medium-sized. The chain couples TRBV7-6 to TRBJ2-1, with a possible D match to TRBD2 (6 bases). The ends were cut back, 5 bases at V and 9 bases at J, with 17 bases in the middle. The CDR3 spans 14 residues. Germline CDR1 SGHVS, CDR2 FNYEAQ. The DNA of the CDR3 is TGTGCCAGCAGCCGAGAGACTAGTTTTACTGAGCAGTTCTTC. This translates into CASSRETSFTEQFF.

The chain has TRBV7-3 and TRBJ2-1, with 10 positions matching TRBD1. The CDR3 runs to 15 residues. After removal of 2 bases from V and 7 bases from J, the junction contained 5 bases not matched to a gene. Looked up from germline, CDR1 is SGHTA and CDR2 is FQGTGA. CDR3 coding DNA: TGTGCCAGCAGCTTAGGGACAGGGGCTTCAAATGAGCAGTTCTTC. Translated: CASSLGTGASNEQFF.

With respect to this clonotype: A read error may account for a junction end that differs from germline. The V gene is TRBV6-1, the J gene TRBJ2-3; no clear D. The germline V gene has CDR1 MNHNS and CDR2 SASEGT. The CDR3 totals 11 residues. In DNA, the CDR3 is TGTGCCAGCTGGTCCACAGATGCGCAGTTTTTT. The encoded protein is CASWSTDAQFF.

The chain carries TRBV15 and TRBJ2-5; 8 nucleotides align to TRBD2. V lost 0 bases to trimming and J lost 0 bases; unmatched junction nucleotides: 9. The CDR3 spans 18 residues. The germline V gene has CDR1 LNHNV and CDR2 YYDKDF (reference sequence). The CDR3 region is CATSRDLGGGTYQETQYF. CDR3 bases: TGTGCCACCAGCAGAGATCTGGGCGGGGGGACCTACCAAGAGACCCAGTACTTC.

The CDR3 loop reads CASSPLGGADEQYF. The CDR3 DNA reads TGTGCCAGCAGCCCGCTGGGGGGGGCAGACGAGCAGTACTTC. The chain joins TRBV9 to TRBJ2-5, with D perhaps TRBD2 (7 bases). The DNA end favors TRBJ2-7, so the J call may be wrong. The CDR3 is 14 amino acids. CDR1 and CDR2 from the germline V gene are SGDLS and YYNGEE.

As DNA, the CDR3 is TGTGCCAGCAGCTTAAGGGCGGGAACGAGCTCCTACAATGAGCAGTTCTTC. Protein: CASSLRAGTSSYNEQFF. The chain joins TRBV11-2 to TRBJ2-1; weak D call: TRBD2 (6 bases). The CDR3 contains 17 residues. V shed 2 bases and J shed 0 bases, with 14 bases lying between them. The germline V gene encodes CDR1 SGHAT and CDR2 FQNNGV.

This clonotype was seen more than once but under ten times. V usage is TRBV6-1 and J usage is TRBJ2-1; D not certain. The CDR3 contains 14 residues. CDR1 and CDR2 from the germline V gene are MNHNS and SASEGT. Trimming removed 1 base at V and 6 bases at J, with 10 bases between. CDR3 DNA: TGTGCCAGCAGTGAAGTACGCCCGCCCAATGAGCAGTTCTTC. Translating it yields CASSEVRPPNEQFF.

This clonotype was detected ten times or more. V and J are TRBV6-1 and TRBJ1-1; 8 positions agree with TRBD1. CDR3 length equals 13 residues. CDR1 and CDR2 from the germline V gene are MNHNS and SASEGT. Trimming took 7 bases from V and 7 from J; bases not matched to a gene: 8. CDR3: CASTLRQGHEAFF. CDR3 bases: TGTGCCAGCACCCTGAGACAGGGGCATGAAGCTTTCTTT.

This clonotype was detected only a few times. V and J are TRBV11-3 and TRBJ2-1; TRBD1 might be the D (5 bases). Germline CDR1 reads SGHNT; CDR2 reads YENEEA. V was trimmed by 5 bases and J by 9 bases, leaving 17 bases between them. The CDR3 has 14 amino acids. The CDR3 here is CASSPDTSRGEQFF. The CDR3 nucleotides are TGTGCCAGCAGCCCGGACACCTCTAGGGGTGAGCAGTTCTTC. Filled out from reference TRBV11-3 and TRBJ2-1, the complete variable domain reads EAGVVQSPRYKIIEKKQPVAFWCNPISGHNTLYWYLQNLGQGPELLIRYENEEAVDDSQLPKDRFSAERLKGVDSTLKIQPAELGDSAVYLCASSPDTSRGEQFFGPGTRLTVL.

Remarks on this clonotype: The junction shows a germline mismatch at one end, possibly a read error. V gene TRBV6-1 combines with J gene TRBJ2-2, with D tentatively TRBD1 (6 bases). Germline-derived CDR1 and CDR2 are MNHNS and SASEGT. This CDR3 comprises 13 residues. The chain's CDR3 is CASKNRDTEELYF. The CDR3 DNA follows: TGTGCCAGCAAAAACAGGGACACAGAGGAGCTGTATTTT.

The chain couples TRBV25-1 to TRBJ2-4, with a tentative D call TRBD1 (6 bases). The germline V and J ends were trimmed by 8 bases and 3 bases, with 11 bases remaining between them. CDR1 and CDR2 from the germline V gene are MGHDK and SYGVNS. This CDR3 is 13 amino acids long. In DNA form, the CDR3 reads TGTGCCAGCGAGGGACACGTCAAAAACATTCAGTACTTC. Amino acids: CASEGHVKNIQYF.

The rearrangement uses TRBV6-1 and TRBJ2-1; 8 bases fit TRBD2. CDR3 length: 15 amino acids. The germline CDR1 and CDR2 sequences are MNHNS and SASEGT. V dropped 7 bases and J dropped 0; count of bases not matched to a gene: 5. The CDR3 loop is CASTTAGVSYNEQFF. CDR3 DNA: TGTGCCAGCACCACAGCGGGAGTCTCCTACAATGAGCAGTTCTTC.

The chain uses TRBV7-2 and TRBJ2-3, with TRBD2 identical over 7 bases. This CDR3 has 14 residues. Germline values: CDR1 SGHTA, CDR2 FQGNSA. Unmatched junction bases numbered 7, after V lost 5 bases and J lost 5 bases. DNA of the CDR3: TGTGCCAGCAGCCCTCGCGGGAGAGGAGATACGCAGTATTTT. The encoded protein is CASSPRGRGDTQYF.

The chain combines TRBV6-1 with TRBJ2-4, with 7 bases fitting TRBD2. Germline-derived CDR1 and CDR2 are MNHNS and SASEGT. The V gene end was trimmed by 6 bases and the J gene end by 0 bases; junction bases not matched to a gene: 5. The CDR3 sequence is 15 residues long. The CDR3 nucleotides read TGTGCCAGCAGGCGAGCGGGATCAGCCAAAAACATTCAGTACTTC. It is translated as CASRRAGSAKNIQYF.

By share, this clonotype ranks as medium-sized. The chain employs TRBV6-1 and TRBJ1-6; possible D gene TRBD1, 5 bases. This CDR3 spans 15 amino acids. V dropped 6 bases and J dropped 3 bases, with 12 bases sitting between them. Germline CDR1 and CDR2: MNHNS and SASEGT. The CDR3 DNA reads TGTGCCAGCAGCCGGACAACCGTCTATAATTCACCCCTCCACTTT. Amino acid sequence: CASSRTTVYNSPLHF.

This clonotype counts as medium-sized (0.01 to 0.1%). V and J are TRBV10-1 and TRBJ2-2; TRBD1 aligns across 7 bases. This CDR3 has 15 amino acids. V trimming: 5 bases; J trimming: 2 bases; junction bases outside the gene matches: 5. The germline gives CDR1 WNHNN, CDR2 SYGVQD (reference sequence). The CDR3 bases are TGCGCCAGCAGTAGGGACAGTGTTAACACCGGGGAGCTGTTTTTT. Protein: CASSRDSVNTGELFF.

Ten or more counts support this clonotype. The genes are TRBV27 and TRBJ2-3; D is unclear. This CDR3 contains 16 residues. CDR1 and CDR2 from the germline V gene are MNHEY and SMNVEV (reference sequence). The V end was cut by 2 bases, the J end by 3 bases, with 15 bases between. In nucleotides, the CDR3 is TGTGCCAGCAGTTTACAGAACTGGGCCGGAACAGATACGCAGTATTTT. Protein product: CASSLQNWAGTDTQYF.

V gene TRBV24-1 combines with J gene TRBJ2-3, with D possibly TRBD2 on 6 matching bases. V was cut by 4 bases and J by 2 bases, with 15 bases left in between. Germline CDR1 is KGHDR and CDR2 is SFDVKD. The CDR3 sequence is 16 residues long. The CDR3 nucleotides read TGTGCCACCAGTGAGACTAGGGTGGGCTACACAGATACGCAGTATTTT. It specifies CATSETRVGYTDTQYF.

This chain links TRBV6-5 with TRBJ2-7, with D maybe TRBD1 (6 bases). V was trimmed by 4 bases and J by 4 bases, leaving 14 bases between them. Germline values: CDR1 MNHEY, CDR2 SVGAGI. The CDR3 length is 14 residues. The CDR3 DNA reads as TGTGCCAGCAGTTCTCCCCGGACAGATTACGAGCAGTACTTC. Translating gives CASSSPRTDYEQYF.

This rearrangement joins TRBV5-8 to TRBJ2-1, with 9 positions matching TRBD2. Judging by the DNA end, TRBJ2-7 fits better; the J call may be wrong. Germline lookup yields CDR1 SGHTS and CDR2 YDEGEE. The CDR3 has 17 residues. The CDR3 DNA follows: TGTGCCAGCAGCTCGTTGTTTGTGCGGGAGGGCCAATACGAGCAGTACTTC. Translated: CASSSLFVREGQYEQYF.

This clonotype was counted only a few times. The chain uses TRBV27 and TRBJ2-1; TRBD2 matches 9 bases. Trimming at V came to 2 bases and at J to 7 bases, leaving 6 bases not matched to a gene. Per the germline V gene, CDR1 is MNHEY and CDR2 is SMNVEV (reference sequence). The CDR3 has 15 amino acids. CDR3 region: CASSLPAGGLNEQFF. The CDR3 region has the DNA TGTGCCAGCAGTTTACCAGCGGGAGGTCTTAATGAGCAGTTCTTC.

The V and J genes are TRBV10-1 and TRBJ1-1, with 12 bases aligning to TRBD1. This CDR3 is built from 16 residues. Looked up from germline, CDR1 is WNHNN and CDR2 is SYGVQD (reference sequence). The ends lost 4 bases at V and 5 bases at J; junction bases unmatched: 8. The CDR3 nucleotides are TGCGCCAGCAGTGTCCCGGGACAGGGGGCGAATACTGAAGCTTTCTTT. Residues: CASSVPGQGANTEAFF.